What follows are 20 T cell receptor beta chains derived from one specimen sequenced in a study of identical twins. TCRdb ran MiXCR on the 5' RACE reads and lists one entry per CDR3 protein. The sample records about 250,000 distinct CDR3 sequences, approximately 7.3% being singletons. The data also belong to a second study, concerning yellow fever vaccine responses in identical twins.

Specimen: CD8+ T cells sorted from blood. The receptors come from a woman younger than 35 in good health.

The rearrangement uses TRBV6-4 and TRBJ2-2; D possibly corresponds to TRBD1 (6 bases). Looked up from germline, CDR1 is MRHNA and CDR2 is SNTAGT. The V and J ends lost 0 bases and 6 bases respectively, with 14 bases between them. CDR3 length: 16 amino acids. The CDR3 loop is CASSDSTDRPAGELFF. CDR3 in DNA: TGTGCCAGCAGTGACTCGACAGACAGGCCGGCCGGGGAGCTGTTTTTT.

This clonotype was counted at least ten times. This sequence joins TRBV4-1 and TRBJ1-4, with TRBD1 as a possible D gene (5 bases). Germline values: CDR1 MGHRA, CDR2 YSYEKL. The V end lost 1 base, the J end lost 5 bases, and 14 bases lay between the germline ends. This CDR3 has 16 residues. The CDR3 DNA sequence: TGCGCCAGCAGCCAAGCCACCGGGACCGGAAATGAAAAACTGTTTTTT. Translating it yields CASSQATGTGNEKLFF.

V is TRBV19 and J is TRBJ1-1; no clear D. From germline, CDR1 is LNHDA and CDR2 SQIVND (reference sequence). V was cut by 3 bases and J by 4 bases, with 9 bases left in between. CDR3 length: 13 amino acids. The CDR3 sequence: CASSILGGTEAFF. CDR3 DNA: TGTGCCAGTAGTATCCTAGGTGGCACTGAAGCTTTCTTT.

On this clonotype: At one end, the junction sequence differs from germline, possibly due to a read error. The chain employs TRBV11-1 and TRBJ1-6; a weak D match, TRBD1 (5 bases). In germline, CDR1 is SGHAT, CDR2 FQDESV (reference sequence). This CDR3 is 18 amino acids long. The CDR3 sequence: CASSSSSGTDGYHSPLHF. For the CDR3, the DNA is TGTGCCAGCAGCTCCTCGTCGGGGACCGACGGCTATCATTCACCCCTCCACTTT. Combining the CDR3 with reference TRBV11-1 and TRBJ1-6 gives the whole variable domain EAEVAQSPRYKITEKSQAVAFWCDPISGHATLYWYRQILGQGPELLVQFQDESVVDDSQLPKDRFSAERLKGVDSTLKIQPAELGDSAMYLCASSSSSGTDGYHSPLHFGNGTRLTVT.

This clonotype has at least ten counts. This rearrangement joins TRBV12-3 or TRBV12-4 to TRBJ2-1; D is undetermined. CDR3 size: 12 residues. Trimming stripped 3 bases from V and 8 bases from J, with 8 bases between. The CDR3: CASSFRRDEQFF. The CDR3 region has the DNA TGTGCCAGCAGTTTCCGTCGGGATGAGCAGTTCTTC.

This chain connects TRBV20-1 to TRBJ2-4, with a possible D match to TRBD2 (6 bases). Looked up from germline, CDR1 is DFQATT and CDR2 is SNEGSKA (reference sequence). Trimming cost V 8 bases and J 0 bases, with 20 bases left between them. The CDR3 extends over 16 amino acids. The CDR3 DNA reads as TGCAGTATTGGGGGGTTTCGGGGCCTAGCCAAAAACATTCAGTACTTC. Translation: CSIGGFRGLAKNIQYF.

This clonotype appeared many times. This CDR3 reads CSVETSGRVDTQYF. The CDR3 DNA is TGCAGCGTTGAGACTAGCGGGAGGGTGGATACGCAGTATTTT. This sequence joins TRBV29-1 and TRBJ2-3; TRBD2 agrees at 14 bases. J gave up 6 bases and V 3 bases, and 2 bases lay outside the gene matches. There are 14 residues in the CDR3. Per germline, CDR1 SQVTM and CDR2 ANQGSEA.

There are many counts of this clonotype. The chain has TRBV29-1 and TRBJ2-1, with D tentatively TRBD2 (7 bases). CDR3 length equals 13 residues. The germline V gene has CDR1 SQVTM and CDR2 ANQGSEA. The DNA for the CDR3 is TGCAGTTATAGGGGGGGGTCCTACAATGAGCAGTTCTTC. Its protein product is CSYRGGSYNEQFF.

This clonotype was counted at least ten times. The chain couples TRBV12-3 or TRBV12-4 to TRBJ2-1; D gene uncertain. There are 14 residues in the CDR3. V dropped 3 bases and J dropped 0 bases, with 6 bases sitting between them. The CDR3 nucleotides are TGTGCCAGCAGTTTGGGATACTCCTACAATGAGCAGTTCTTC. Translating gives CASSLGYSYNEQFF.

This clonotype was picked up many times. The genes are TRBV29-1 and TRBJ2-1; the match to TRBD2 covers 10 bases. This CDR3 has 18 amino acids. The germline V gene encodes CDR1 SQVTM and CDR2 ANQGSEA. Germline trimming cut 7 bases from V and 0 bases from J; bases unmatched to any gene: 15. CDR3 sequence: CSGEQGLAPESSYNEQFF. The CDR3, as DNA: TGCAGCGGGGAACAGGGACTAGCGCCTGAAAGCTCCTACAATGAGCAGTTCTTC.

This clonotype came up many times. The gene calls are TRBV27 and TRBJ2-7; 11 bases match TRBD2. CDR1 and CDR2 (germline): MNHEY, SMNVEV (reference sequence). V dropped 11 bases and J dropped 4; count of bases not matched to a gene: 7. This CDR3 spans 13 amino acids. CDR3: CAVGLAGPYEQYF. CDR3 nucleotides: TGTGCCGTAGGACTAGCGGGTCCTTACGAGCAGTACTTC.

The chain joins TRBV13 to TRBJ2-2, with 11 bases aligning to TRBD1. J gave up 7 bases and V 5 bases, and 9 bases lay outside the gene matches. CDR3 length: 16 amino acids. Germline V gives CDR1 PRHDT, CDR2 FYEKMQ (reference sequence). CDR3 nucleotide sequence: TGTGCCAGCAGCCCGCGGGACAGGGGGAGGAACGGGGAGCTGTTTTTT. It is translated as CASSPRDRGRNGELFF.

The chain combines TRBV19 with TRBJ1-1; tentative D call: TRBD1 (6 bases). V lost 4 bases and J lost 1, with 16 bases in between. Germline V gene lookup returns CDR1 LNHDA and CDR2 SQIVND (reference sequence). The CDR3 consists of 16 residues. The CDR3 loop reads CASSNSAGDENTEAFF. DNA for the CDR3: TGTGCCAGTAGTAATTCGGCAGGGGATGAGAACACTGAAGCTTTCTTT.

The rearrangement joins TRBV29-1 to TRBJ1-1; D uncertain. The CDR3 runs 14 residues. CDR1 and CDR2 (germline): SQVTM, ANQGSEA. Trimming pared 3 bases from V and 3 bases from J, leaving 14 bases between. CDR3 loop: CSVDSAALYTEAFF. DNA of the CDR3: TGCAGCGTTGACTCGGCAGCGTTGTACACTGAAGCTTTCTTT.

This clonotype has only a few counts. The V and J genes are TRBV21-1 and TRBJ2-7. TRBV21-1 is a documented pseudogene. The CDR3 is 11 residues long. The CDR3 bases are TGTGCCAGCACCTACCTCTACGAGCAGTACGTC. This gives the protein CASTYLYEQYV.

V gene TRBV27 combines with J gene TRBJ2-1; 12 nucleotides line up with TRBD2. V gave up 3 bases and J gave up 4 bases; unmatched junction bases: 4. CDR1 and CDR2 (germline): MNHEY, SMNVEV (reference sequence). The CDR3 covers 16 residues. The CDR3 DNA is TGTGCCAGCAGTTTGCCGACTAGCGGGAGTTACAATGAGCAGTTCTTC. The encoded protein is CASSLPTSGSYNEQFF.

The table lists this clonotype with a few counts. This chain links TRBV5-6 with TRBJ1-1, with 7 positions matching TRBD1. CDR3 length: 15 residues. V gave up 4 bases and J gave up 1 base; unmatched junction bases: 7. Per germline, CDR1 SGHDT and CDR2 YYEEEE. The CDR3 coding sequence is TGTGCCAGCAGCATGGGACAGACTCAGAACACTGAAGCTTTCTTT. The encoded protein is CASSMGQTQNTEAFF.

This clonotype was observed at least ten times. The V gene is TRBV29-1, the J gene TRBJ2-2, with D uncertain. The CDR3 is 14 residues long. V was cut by 2 bases and J by 4 bases, with 11 bases left in between. Germline V gene lookup returns CDR1 SQVTM and CDR2 ANQGSEA. For the CDR3, the DNA is TGCAGCGTTGAACCGGGTTCGGGCACCGGGGAGCTGTTTTTT. Residues: CSVEPGSGTGELFF.

This clonotype has only a few counts. This chain connects TRBV16 to TRBJ2-1; TRBD2 matches 11 bases. From germline, CDR1 is KGHSY and CDR2 FQNENV. The CDR3 is made up of 16 amino acids. V lost 4 bases and J lost 4; bases outside the gene matches: 6. The chain's CDR3 is CASSLKLAGAYNEQFF. DNA for the CDR3: TGTGCCAGCAGCCTCAAACTAGCGGGAGCATACAATGAGCAGTTCTTC.

Ten or more counts support this clonotype. The rearrangement joins TRBV20-1 to TRBJ2-7, with a tentative D call TRBD2 (6 bases). V lost 1 base and J 6 bases, leaving 16 bases between the germline ends. Germline assignment: CDR1 DFQATT and CDR2 SNEGSKA (reference sequence). The CDR3 covers 14 residues. CDR3 loop: CSARGEAHLFEQYF. The CDR3 coding sequence is TGCAGTGCTAGAGGGGAGGCCCATCTTTTCGAGCAGTACTTC.